The clone carrying this T cell receptor (beta chain) showed up just once. The germline CDR1 and CDR2 sequences are SGHTA and FQGNSA. There are 15 residues in the CDR3. Losses at the gene ends were 5 bases for V and 3 bases for J; bases not matched to a gene: 8. The data belong to a study of blood T cell repertoires in COVID-19. Sequencing used immunoSEQ multiplex PCR; TCRdb keeps in-frame clones, though not all of them. The sample lists about 390,000 clones, more than 75% occurring once. This chain uses TRBV7-2 with TRBJ2-3; TRBD1 matches at 7 bases. The receptor comes from a woman in her fifties or sixties who had recovered from COVID-19. Sequenced: PBMCs or T cells enriched from blood (not recorded which). CDR3 DNA sequence: TGTGCCAGCAGCGGGCCGGGACAGCTGACAGATACGCAGTATTTT. Its translation is CASSGPGQLTDTQYF. The variable domain in full, completed from reference TRBV7-2 and TRBJ2-3, reads GAGVSQSPSNKVTEKGKDVELRCDPISGHTALYWYRQSLGQGLEFLIYFQGNSAPDKSGLPSDRFSAERTGGSVSTLTIQRTQQEDSAVYLCASSGPGQLTDTQYFGPGTRLTVL.